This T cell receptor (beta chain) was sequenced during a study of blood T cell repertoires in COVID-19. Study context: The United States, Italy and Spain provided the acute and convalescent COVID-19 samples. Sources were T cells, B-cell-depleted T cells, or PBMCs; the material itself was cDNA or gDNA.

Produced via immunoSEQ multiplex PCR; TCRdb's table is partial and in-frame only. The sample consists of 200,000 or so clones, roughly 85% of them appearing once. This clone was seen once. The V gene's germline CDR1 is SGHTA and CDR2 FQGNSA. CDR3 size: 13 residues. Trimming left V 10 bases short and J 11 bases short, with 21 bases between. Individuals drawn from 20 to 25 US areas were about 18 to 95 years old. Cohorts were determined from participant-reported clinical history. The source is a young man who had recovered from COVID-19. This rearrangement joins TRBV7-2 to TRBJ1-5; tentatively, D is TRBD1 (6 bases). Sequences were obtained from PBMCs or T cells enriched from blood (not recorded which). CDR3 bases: TGTGCCATAGGGCAGGGTGGCTCAGGGGCCCAGCATTTT. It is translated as CAIGQGGSGAQHF.